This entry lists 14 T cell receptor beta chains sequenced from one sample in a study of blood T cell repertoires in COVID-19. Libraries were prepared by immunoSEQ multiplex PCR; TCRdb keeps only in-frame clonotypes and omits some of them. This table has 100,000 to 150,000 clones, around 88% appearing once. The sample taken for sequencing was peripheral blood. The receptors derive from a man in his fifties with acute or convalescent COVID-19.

The CDR3 here is CASSPPRGGLNNEQFF. For the CDR3, the DNA is TGTGCCAGCTCACCACCGAGGGGGGGCCTCAACAATGAGCAGTTCTTC. This rearrangement joins TRBV18 to TRBJ2-1; D is perhaps TRBD2 (7 bases). The CDR3 runs 16 residues. Looked up from germline, CDR1 is KGHSH and CDR2 is LQKENI. V gave up 0 bases and J gave up 5 bases, with 14 bases separating them.

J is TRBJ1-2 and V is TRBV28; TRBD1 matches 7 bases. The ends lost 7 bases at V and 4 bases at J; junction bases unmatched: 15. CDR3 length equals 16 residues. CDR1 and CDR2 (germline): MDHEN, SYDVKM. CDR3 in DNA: TGTGCCAGCACCGAACAAATTAGGGACAGACGCTATGGCTACACCTTC. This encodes CASTEQIRDRRYGYTF.

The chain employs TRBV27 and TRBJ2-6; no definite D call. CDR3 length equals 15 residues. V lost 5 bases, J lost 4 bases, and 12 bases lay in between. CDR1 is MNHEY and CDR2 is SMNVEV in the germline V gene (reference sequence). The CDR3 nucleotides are TGTGCCAGCAGTCCGGTGAGGTTCGGGGCCAACGTCCTGACTTTC. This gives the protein CASSPVRFGANVLTF.

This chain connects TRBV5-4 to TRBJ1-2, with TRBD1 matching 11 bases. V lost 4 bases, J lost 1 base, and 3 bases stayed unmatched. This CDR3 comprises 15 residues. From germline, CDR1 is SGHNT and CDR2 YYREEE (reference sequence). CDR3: CASSGGQGGNYGYTF. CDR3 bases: TGTGCCAGCAGCGGGGGACAGGGGGGTAACTATGGCTACACCTTC.

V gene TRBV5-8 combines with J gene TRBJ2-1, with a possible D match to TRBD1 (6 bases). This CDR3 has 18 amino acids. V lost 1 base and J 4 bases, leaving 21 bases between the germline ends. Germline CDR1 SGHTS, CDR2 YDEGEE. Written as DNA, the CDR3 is TGTGCCAGCAGCTTGTCTGGGGGCGAACCTTGGGGGTACAATGAGCAGTTCTTC. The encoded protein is CASSLSGGEPWGYNEQFF.

The chain's CDR3 is CASSQGAGGYEQYF. The CDR3 DNA reads TGTGCCAGCAGCCAAGGAGCGGGAGGCTACGAGCAGTACTTC. The chain employs TRBV3-1 (or the pseudogene TRBV3-2) and TRBJ2-7; 9 nucleotides align to TRBD2. The CDR3 consists of 14 residues. V shed 1 base, J shed 3 bases, and the junction held 1 base outside the gene matches. Per the germline V gene, CDR1 is LGHDT and CDR2 is YNNKEL (reference sequence).

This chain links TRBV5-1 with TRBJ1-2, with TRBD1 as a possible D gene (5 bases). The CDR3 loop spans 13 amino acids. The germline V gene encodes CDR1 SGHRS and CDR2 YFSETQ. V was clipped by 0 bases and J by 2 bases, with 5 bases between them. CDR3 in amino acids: CASSLEGNYGYTF. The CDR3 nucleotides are TGCGCCAGCAGCTTGGAGGGGAACTATGGCTACACCTTC.

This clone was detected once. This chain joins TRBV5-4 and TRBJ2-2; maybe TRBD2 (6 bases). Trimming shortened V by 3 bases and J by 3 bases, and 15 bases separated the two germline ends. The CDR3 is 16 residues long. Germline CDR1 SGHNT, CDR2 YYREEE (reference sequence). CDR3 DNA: TGTGCCAGCAGCTCCGGGGGTAGCGGCTACACCGGGGAGCTGTTTTTT. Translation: CASSSGGSGYTGELFF.

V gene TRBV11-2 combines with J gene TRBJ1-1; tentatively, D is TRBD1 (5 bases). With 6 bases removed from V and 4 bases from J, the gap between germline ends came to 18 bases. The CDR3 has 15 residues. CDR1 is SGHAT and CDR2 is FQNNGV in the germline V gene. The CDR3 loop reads CASRRTLVTGTEAFF. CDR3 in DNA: TGTGCCAGCAGAAGGACACTCGTCACGGGCACTGAAGCTTTCTTT.

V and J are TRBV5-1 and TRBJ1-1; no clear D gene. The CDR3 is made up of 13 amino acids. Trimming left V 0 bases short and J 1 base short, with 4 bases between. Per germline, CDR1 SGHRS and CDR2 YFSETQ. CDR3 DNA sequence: TGCGCCAGCAGCTTGGACACGAACACTGAAGCTTTCTTT. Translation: CASSLDTNTEAFF. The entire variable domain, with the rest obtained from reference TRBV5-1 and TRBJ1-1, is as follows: KAGVTQTPRYLIKTRGQQVTLSCSPISGHRSVSWYQQTPGQGLQFLFEYFSETQRNKGNFPGRFSGRQFSNSRSEMNVSTLELGDSALYLCASSLDTNTEAFFGQGTRLTVV.

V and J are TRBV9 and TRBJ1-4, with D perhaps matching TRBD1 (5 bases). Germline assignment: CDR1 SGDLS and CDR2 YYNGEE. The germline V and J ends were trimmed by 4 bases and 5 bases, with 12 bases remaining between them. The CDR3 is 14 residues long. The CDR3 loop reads CASSLSGGNEKLFF. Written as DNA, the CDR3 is TGTGCCAGCAGCTTAAGCGGGGGGAATGAAAAACTGTTTTTT.

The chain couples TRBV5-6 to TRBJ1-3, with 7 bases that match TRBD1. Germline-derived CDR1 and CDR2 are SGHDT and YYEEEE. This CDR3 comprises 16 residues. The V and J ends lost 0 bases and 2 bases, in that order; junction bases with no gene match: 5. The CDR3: CASSLVGGGTGNTIYF. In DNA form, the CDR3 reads TGTGCCAGCAGCTTGGTAGGGGGCGGAACTGGAAACACCATATATTTT. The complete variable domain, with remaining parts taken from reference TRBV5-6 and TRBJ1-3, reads DAGVTQSPTHLIKTRGQQVTLRCSPKSGHDTVSWYQQALGQGPQFIFQYYEEEERQRGNFPDRFSGHQFPNYSSELNVNALLLGDSALYLCASSLVGGGTGNTIYFGEGSWLTVV.

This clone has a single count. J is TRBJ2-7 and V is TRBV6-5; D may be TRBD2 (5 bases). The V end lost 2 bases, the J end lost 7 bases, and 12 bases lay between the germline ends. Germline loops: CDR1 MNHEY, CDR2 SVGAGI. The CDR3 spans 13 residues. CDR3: CASSYGRGGEQYF. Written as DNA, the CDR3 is TGTGCCAGCAGTTACGGCCGGGGTGGGGAGCAGTACTTC.

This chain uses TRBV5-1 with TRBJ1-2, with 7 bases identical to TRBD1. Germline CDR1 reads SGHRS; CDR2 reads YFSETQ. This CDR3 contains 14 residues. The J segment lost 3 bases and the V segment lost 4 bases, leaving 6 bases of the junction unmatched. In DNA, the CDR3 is TGCGCCAGCAGCACCACTACAGGGGACTATGGCTACACCTTC. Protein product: CASSTTTGDYGYTF.